This T cell receptor (beta chain) was profiled in a study of T cell repertoires in cytomegalovirus infection. The V gene's germline CDR1 is ENHRY and CDR2 SYGVKD. Trimming stripped 2 bases from V and 3 bases from J, with 14 bases between. The CDR3 runs to 15 residues. TCRdb passed the reads through MiXCR, listing each CDR3 protein once. The sample shows fewer than 250,000 distinct CDR3 sequences, 9% to 15% of them seen only once. The sample holds many counts of this clonotype. The chain employs TRBV10-3 and TRBJ2-7; D unresolved. This receptor was obtained from a human donor in good health (CMV status not recorded). Some clones in this sample may be carry-over from other donors' samples. The sample consisted of PBMCs. Here the CDR3 DNA reads TGTGCCATCAGTGAGCCCTCCTTGACGGACTACGAGCAGTACTTC. This encodes CAISEPSLTDYEQYF.